The 5 T cell receptor beta chains listed next were all sequenced from one sample in a study of cytomegalovirus exposure and HLA in healthy donors. The PCR used 60 Vbeta and 13 Jbeta primers. This table comes from immunoSEQ multiplex PCR, and its TCRdb copy is limited to in-frame clones, with some not included. Here the sample spans 80,000 to 100,000 clones, around 73% being singletons. Sequenced input: PBMCs. The receptor set was obtained from a female donor in good health and CMV-seronegative.

This rearrangement joins TRBV6-5 to TRBJ1-5; 7 positions match TRBD1. CDR1 MNHEY and CDR2 SVGAGI come from the germline V gene. Trimming took 7 bases from V and 4 from J; bases not matched to a gene: 4. The CDR3 has 13 amino acids. The CDR3 bases are TGTGCCAGCAAGGACAGGAGTAATCAGCCCCAGCATTTT. Translation: CASKDRSNQPQHF.

A remark on this clone: One end of the junction does not line up with germline, which may come from a read error. The genes are TRBV4-1 and TRBJ2-4; the match to TRBD1 covers 9 bases. The germline V gene encodes CDR1 MGHRA and CDR2 YSYEKL. CDR3 length equals 15 residues. CDR3 bases: TGCGCCAGCAGCCAAGTTACAGGGGGCAAAGACATTCAGTACTTC. Its protein product is CASSQVTGGKDIQYF.

This chain links TRBV5-4 with TRBJ1-6, with 7 bases identical to TRBD1. V was pared by 0 bases and J by 7 bases, with 4 bases of the junction left unmatched. Germline loops: CDR1 SGHNT, CDR2 YYREEE (reference sequence). The CDR3 sequence is 15 residues long. The CDR3 DNA sequence: TGTGCCAGCAGCTTGGGGCGACAGGGAAATTCACCCCTCCACTTT. Protein: CASSLGRQGNSPLHF.

Here the CDR3 reads CASSLGLGSSYNEQFF. The CDR3 nucleotides are TGTGCCAGCAGCCTCGGACTGGGCAGCTCCTACAATGAGCAGTTCTTC. This rearrangement joins TRBV7-2 to TRBJ2-1, with D possibly TRBD2 on 5 matching bases. This CDR3 spans 16 amino acids. Per germline, CDR1 SGHTA and CDR2 FQGNSA. Trimming took 5 bases from V and 0 from J, leaving 14 bases between them. The full variable domain, in which reference TRBV7-2 and TRBJ2-1 provide the parts outside the CDR3, is GAGVSQSPSNKVTEKGKDVELRCDPISGHTALYWYRQSLGQGLEFLIYFQGNSAPDKSGLPSDRFSAERTGGSVSTLTIQRTQQEDSAVYLCASSLGLGSSYNEQFFGPGTRLTVL.

This clone appeared a single time. V and J are TRBV29-1 and TRBJ2-1; 12 bases are a match to TRBD2. The germline CDR1 and CDR2 sequences are SQVTM and ANQGSEA. V dropped 4 bases and J dropped 4; count of bases not matched to a gene: 2. The CDR3 sequence is 14 residues long. The DNA of the CDR3 is TGCAGCGTTGCCGGGACTAGCGGGTACAATGAGCAGTTCTTC. It codes for CSVAGTSGYNEQFF.